The table lists the clone carrying this T cell receptor beta chain with a few counts. Here immunoSEQ multiplex PCR was the method, and the copy in TCRdb shows in-frame clones only, minus some. In the table there are 250,000 to 300,000 clones, approximately 91% of which are singletons. Individuals drawn from around 25 US areas were about 18 to 100 years old. Participants' reported clinical history set cohort assignment. Donors in Cohort 3 who had recovered were those with two negative PCRs, healthcare professional clearance, or resolution of their symptoms. This entry belongs to a study of blood T cell repertoires in COVID-19. Study-level information: The cDNA or gDNA used as material had been derived from T cells, B-cell-depleted T cells, or PBMCs.

V gave up 2 bases and J gave up 7 bases, with 8 bases separating them. The CDR3 contains 12 residues. From germline, CDR1 is GTSNPN and CDR2 SVGIG (reference sequence). The TCR comes from a woman aged 25-40 years who had recovered from COVID-19. The chain carries TRBV30 and TRBJ1-4, with unresolved D. Specimen: PBMCs or T cells enriched from blood (not recorded which). In nucleotides, the CDR3 is TGTGCCTGGAGTTTGACGGGTGAAAAACTGTTTTTT. It specifies CAWSLTGEKLFF.